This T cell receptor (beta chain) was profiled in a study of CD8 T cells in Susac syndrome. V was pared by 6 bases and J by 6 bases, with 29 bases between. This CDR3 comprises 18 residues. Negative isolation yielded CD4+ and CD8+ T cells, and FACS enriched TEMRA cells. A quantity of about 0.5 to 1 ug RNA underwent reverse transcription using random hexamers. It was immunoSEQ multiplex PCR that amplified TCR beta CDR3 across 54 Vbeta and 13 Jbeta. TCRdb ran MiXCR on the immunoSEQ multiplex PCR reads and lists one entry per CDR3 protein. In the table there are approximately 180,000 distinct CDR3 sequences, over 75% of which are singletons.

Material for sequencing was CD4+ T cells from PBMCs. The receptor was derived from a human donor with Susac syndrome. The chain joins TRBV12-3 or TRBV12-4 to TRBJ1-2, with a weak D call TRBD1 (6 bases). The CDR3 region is CASRPNFRGLLVGNGYTF. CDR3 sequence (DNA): TGTGCCAGCAGACCCAATTTCAGGGGACTCCTTGTAGGGAATGGCTACACCTTC.